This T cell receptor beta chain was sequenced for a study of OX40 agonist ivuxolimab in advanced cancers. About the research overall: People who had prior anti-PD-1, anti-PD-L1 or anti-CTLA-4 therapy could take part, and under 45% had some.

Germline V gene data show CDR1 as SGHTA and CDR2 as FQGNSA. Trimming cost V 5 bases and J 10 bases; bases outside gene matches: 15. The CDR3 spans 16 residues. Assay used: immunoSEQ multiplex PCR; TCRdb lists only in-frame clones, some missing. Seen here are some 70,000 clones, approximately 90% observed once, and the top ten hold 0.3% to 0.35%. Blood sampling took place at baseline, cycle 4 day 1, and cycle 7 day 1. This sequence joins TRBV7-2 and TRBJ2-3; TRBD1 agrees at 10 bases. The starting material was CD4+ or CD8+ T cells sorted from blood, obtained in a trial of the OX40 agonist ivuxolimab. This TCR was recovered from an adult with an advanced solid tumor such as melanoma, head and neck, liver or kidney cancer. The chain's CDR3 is CASSPGGTGVSVSQYF. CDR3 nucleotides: TGTGCCAGCAGCCCCGGAGGGACAGGGGTCTCGGTCTCGCAGTATTTT. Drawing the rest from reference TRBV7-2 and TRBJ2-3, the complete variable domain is GAGVSQSPSNKVTEKGKDVELRCDPISGHTALYWYRQSLGQGLEFLIYFQGNSAPDKSGLPSDRFSAERTGGSVSTLTIQRTQQEDSAVYLCASSPGGTGVSVSQYFGPGTRLTVL.